Below are 20 T cell receptor beta chains sequenced from a single sample in a study of cytomegalovirus exposure and HLA in healthy donors. The PCR had 60 Vbeta and 13 Jbeta primers. Sequenced by immunoSEQ multiplex PCR; TCRdb stores in-frame clones only, minus some. The sample contains almost 85,000 clones, around four fifths of which appear only once. The sequencing sample was made of PBMCs. The origin of the receptors is a male donor in good health and CMV-seropositive.

The rearrangement joins TRBV13 to TRBJ2-1, with 9 bases that match TRBD2. The CDR3 loop spans 14 amino acids. The V gene's germline CDR1 is PRHDT and CDR2 FYEKMQ (reference sequence). V was clipped by 5 bases and J by 5 bases; unmatched bases: 4. The CDR3: CASSIAGVHNEQFF. As DNA, the CDR3 is TGTGCCAGCAGCATAGCGGGGGTTCACAATGAGCAGTTCTTC.

The rearrangement links TRBV6-4 to TRBJ2-3, with a weak D call TRBD2 (5 bases). The CDR3 runs 16 residues. Germline V gene data show CDR1 as MRHNA and CDR2 as SNTAGT. The germline V and J ends were trimmed by 0 bases and 2 bases, with 12 bases remaining between them. CDR3 region: CASSDSVERNTDTQYF. CDR3 bases: TGTGCCAGCAGTGACTCAGTAGAGCGGAACACAGATACGCAGTATTTT.

The rearrangement links TRBV2 to TRBJ2-1, with 8 bases aligning to TRBD2. This CDR3 contains 14 residues. Germline V gene lookup returns CDR1 SNHLY and CDR2 FYNNEI. The junction had 7 bases not matched to a gene; V was cut back by 10 bases and J by 2 bases. The CDR3 region has the DNA TGTGCCACCCAGCCTAGCGGGCCCTACAATGAGCAGTTCTTC. Translation: CATQPSGPYNEQFF.

This clone appeared a few times. The CDR3 loop reads CASSTPGTSYEQYF. The CDR3 DNA follows: TGTGCCAGTAGTACCCCAGGGACTTCGTACGAGCAGTACTTC. V is TRBV19 and J is TRBJ2-7; D is perhaps TRBD2 (6 bases). Germline values: CDR1 LNHDA, CDR2 SQIVND (reference sequence). Between the trimmed V and J ends, which lost 4 bases and 4 bases, there was a span of 14 bases. The CDR3 runs to 14 residues.

This rearrangement joins TRBV5-4 to TRBJ2-1, with 11 bases aligning to TRBD1. The CDR3 sequence is 14 residues long. In germline, CDR1 is SGHNT, CDR2 YYREEE (reference sequence). The junction had 1 base not matched to a gene; V was cut back by 2 bases and J by 6 bases. The chain's CDR3 is CASSLGTGGNEQFF. DNA of the CDR3: TGTGCCAGCAGCTTAGGGACAGGGGGCAATGAGCAGTTCTTC.

The chain links TRBV18 to TRBJ2-7; 8 bases fit TRBD2. The germline V gene has CDR1 KGHSH and CDR2 LQKENI. Trimming cost V 2 bases and J 0 bases; bases outside gene matches: 9. The CDR3 covers 17 residues. The DNA of the CDR3 is TGTGCCAGCTCACCAAGTCTTTCGGGAGGGCTCTCCTACGAGCAGTACTTC. This gives the protein CASSPSLSGGLSYEQYF. The full variable domain, its missing parts supplied by reference TRBV18 and TRBJ2-7, is NAGVMQNPRHLVRRRGQEARLRCSPMKGHSHVYWYRQLPEEGLKFMVYLQKENIIDESGMPKERFSAEFPKEGPSILRIQQVVRGDSAAYFCASSPSLSGGLSYEQYFGPGTRLTVT.

J is TRBJ1-1 and V is TRBV18; 8 positions match TRBD1. Per germline, CDR1 KGHSH and CDR2 LQKENI. J gave up 1 base and V 4 bases, and 8 bases lay outside the gene matches. The CDR3 has 16 residues. The CDR3 reads CASSQIGQGGNTEAFF. The CDR3 nucleotides read TGTGCCAGCTCACAGATCGGACAGGGTGGGAACACTGAAGCTTTCTTT.

The rearrangement joins TRBV19 to TRBJ2-1; D gene uncertain. The CDR3 contains 16 residues. Germline loops: CDR1 LNHDA, CDR2 SQIVND (reference sequence). Trimming pared 5 bases from V and 4 bases from J, leaving 18 bases between. CDR3 bases: TGTGCCAGTAGTCCCCGCGGAACGGAACCTTACAATGAGCAGTTCTTC. Translating gives CASSPRGTEPYNEQFF.

The chain employs TRBV6-5 and TRBJ1-2, with unresolved D. The germline CDR1 and CDR2 sequences are MNHEY and SVGAGI. The CDR3 totals 15 residues. V shed 0 bases and J shed 0 bases, with 8 bases lying between them. The CDR3 sequence is CASSYSRKTNYGYTF. The DNA of the CDR3 is TGTGCCAGCAGTTACTCCAGGAAGACTAACTATGGCTACACCTTC.

This chain links TRBV7-8 with TRBJ2-5, with D unclear. This CDR3 is 13 amino acids long. CDR1 and CDR2 (germline): SGHVS, FQNEAQ. Trimming left V 3 bases short and J 3 bases short, with 8 bases between. The CDR3 spells CASSFDSKETQYF. CDR3 bases: TGTGCCAGCAGCTTTGACTCAAAAGAGACCCAGTACTTC.

The chain recombines TRBV7-9 with TRBJ2-5; no definite D call. CDR1 SEHNR and CDR2 FQNEAQ come from the germline V gene (reference sequence). V was cut by 6 bases and J by 5 bases, with 10 bases left in between. There are 12 residues in the CDR3. CDR3 loop: CASREDSETQYF. For the CDR3, the DNA is TGTGCCAGCAGGGAAGACTCCGAGACCCAGTACTTC. Full variable domain (remainder filled in from reference TRBV7-9 and TRBJ2-5): DTGVSQNPRHKITKRGQNVTFRCDPISEHNRLYWYRQTLGQGPEFLTYFQNEAQLEKSRLLSDRFSAERPKGSFSTLEIQRTEQGDSAMYLCASREDSETQYFGPGTRLLVL.

This clone was counted a single time. V and J are TRBV7-8 and TRBJ2-7; 7 bases are shared with TRBD1. The CDR3 has 13 amino acids. V trimming: 6 bases; J trimming: 3 bases; junction bases outside the gene matches: 5. From germline, CDR1 is SGHVS and CDR2 FQNEAQ. The CDR3 sequence is CASRGTAHYEQYF. Here the CDR3 DNA reads TGTGCCAGCAGGGGGACAGCCCACTACGAGCAGTACTTC.

The CDR3 loop reads CATGGEKLFF. The CDR3 DNA reads as TGTGCCACAGGGGGAGAAAAACTGTTTTTT. The chain has TRBV28 and TRBJ1-4; 7 positions match TRBD1. V gave up 10 bases and J gave up 8 bases; unmatched junction bases: 1. The CDR3 covers 10 residues. Germline-derived CDR1 and CDR2 are MDHEN and SYDVKM.

The V call is TRBV2, the J call TRBJ1-2, with a possible D match to TRBD1 (5 bases). The CDR3 has 13 amino acids. The V gene lost 8 bases and the J gene lost 2 bases, with 12 bases spanning the gap. Germline V gives CDR1 SNHLY, CDR2 FYNNEI. Here the CDR3 DNA reads TGTGCCAGCGTAGACCGACAGAACTATGGCTACACCTTC. Translated, it gives CASVDRQNYGYTF.

The chain uses TRBV19 and TRBJ2-5; no clear D. V was cut by 2 bases and J by 1 base, with 5 bases left in between. The CDR3 sequence is 13 residues long. Germline CDR1 LNHDA, CDR2 SQIVND (reference sequence). DNA of the CDR3: TGTGCCAGTAGTATATCCAGCCAAGAGACCCAGTACTTC. Translating gives CASSISSQETQYF.

This clone has a handful of counts. The V and J genes are TRBV13 and TRBJ2-7; 9 bases are a match to TRBD1. This CDR3 spans 15 amino acids. Germline V gives CDR1 PRHDT, CDR2 FYEKMQ (reference sequence). V trimming: 3 bases; J trimming: 4 bases; junction bases outside the gene matches: 7. The CDR3 protein is CASSFLAGTGYEQYF. Here the CDR3 DNA reads TGTGCCAGCAGCTTCCTTGCCGGGACAGGGTACGAGCAGTACTTC.

This chain uses TRBV7-6 with TRBJ2-7, with 11 positions matching TRBD2. The V gene's germline CDR1 is SGHVS and CDR2 FNYEAQ. This CDR3 has 15 residues. V shed 2 bases and J 3 bases; nucleotides not matched to a gene: 3. DNA of the CDR3: TGTGCCAGCAGCTTAACTAGCGGGAGTATCTACGAGCAGTACTTC. Its translation: CASSLTSGSIYEQYF.

The V gene is TRBV4-2, the J gene TRBJ2-7; TRBD2 aligns across 12 bases. Germline V gene data show CDR1 as LGHNA and CDR2 as YNFKEQ. The CDR3 consists of 15 residues. With 1 base clipped from V and 2 bases from J, the junction kept 0 bases outside the gene matches. The CDR3 here is CASSQGTSGAYEQYF. The CDR3, as DNA: TGTGCCAGCAGCCAAGGGACTAGCGGGGCCTACGAGCAGTACTTC.

The chain combines TRBV28 with TRBJ1-2; the D gene is possibly TRBD1 (5 bases). Germline CDR1 and CDR2: MDHEN and SYDVKM. The CDR3 totals 12 residues. Trimming left V 5 bases short and J 2 bases short, with 6 bases between. The CDR3, as DNA: TGTGCCAGCAGTCAGGGAAACTATGGCTACACCTTC. Its protein is CASSQGNYGYTF.

V gene TRBV28 combines with J gene TRBJ2-3, with D tentatively TRBD2 (5 bases). The V gene lost 6 bases and the J gene lost 1 base, with 11 bases spanning the gap. The germline gives CDR1 MDHEN, CDR2 SYDVKM. The CDR3 consists of 14 residues. The CDR3 DNA follows: TGTGCCAGCAGCAACCTCGGGGGCACAGATACGCAGTATTTT. It yields the protein CASSNLGGTDTQYF. Full variable domain (outside the CDR3, taken from reference TRBV28 and TRBJ2-3): DVKVTQSSRYLVKRTGEKVFLECVQDMDHENMFWYRQDPGLGLRLIYFSYDVKMKEKGDIPEGYSVSREKKERFSLILESASTNQTSMYLCASSNLGGTDTQYFGPGTRLTVL.